The T cell receptor beta chain described here comes from a study of blood T cell repertoires in COVID-19. Germline V lookup: CDR1 MNHEY, CDR2 SVGEGT. V lost 6 bases and J lost 5; bases outside the gene matches: 5. This CDR3 comprises 13 residues. The data were produced by immunoSEQ multiplex PCR, yet TCRdb's version contains in-frame clones alone and is incomplete. Of 110,000 to 150,000 clones in the sample, around 75% were seen once. The rearrangement uses TRBV6-2 or TRBV6-3 and TRBJ2-3, with 7 bases identical to TRBD1. Specimen: peripheral blood. The clonotype comes from a woman in her 70s with COVID-19, enrolled during active disease. The CDR3 DNA reads as TGTGCCAGCAGCCCTCGGGACAGAGATACGCAGTATTTT. Its translation is CASSPRDRDTQYF.